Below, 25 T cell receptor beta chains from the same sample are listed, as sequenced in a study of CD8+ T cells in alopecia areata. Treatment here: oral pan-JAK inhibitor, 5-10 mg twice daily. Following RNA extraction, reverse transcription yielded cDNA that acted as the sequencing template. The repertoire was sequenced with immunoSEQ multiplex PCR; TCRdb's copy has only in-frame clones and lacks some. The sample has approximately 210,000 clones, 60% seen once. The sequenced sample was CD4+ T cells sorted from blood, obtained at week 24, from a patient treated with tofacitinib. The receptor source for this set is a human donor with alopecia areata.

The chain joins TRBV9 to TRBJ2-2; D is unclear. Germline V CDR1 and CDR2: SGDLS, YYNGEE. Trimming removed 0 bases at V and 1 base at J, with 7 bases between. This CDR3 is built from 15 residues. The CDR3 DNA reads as TGTGCCAGCAGCGTAGTAGAACGGAACACCGGGGAGCTGTTTTTT. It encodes CASSVVERNTGELFF.

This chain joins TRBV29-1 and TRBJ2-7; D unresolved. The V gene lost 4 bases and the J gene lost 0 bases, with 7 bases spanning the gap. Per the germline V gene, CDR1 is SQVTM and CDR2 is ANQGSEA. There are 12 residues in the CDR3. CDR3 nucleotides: TGCAGCGTTGCTGACACCTCCTACGAGCAGTACTTC. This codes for CSVADTSYEQYF.

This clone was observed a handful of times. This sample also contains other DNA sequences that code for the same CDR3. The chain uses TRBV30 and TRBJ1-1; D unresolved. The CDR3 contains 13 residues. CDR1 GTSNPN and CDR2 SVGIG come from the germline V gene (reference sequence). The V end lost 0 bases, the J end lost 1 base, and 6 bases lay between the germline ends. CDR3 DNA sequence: TGTGCCTGGAGTGTACGGGGGAACACTGAAGCTTTCTTT. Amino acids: CAWSVRGNTEAFF.

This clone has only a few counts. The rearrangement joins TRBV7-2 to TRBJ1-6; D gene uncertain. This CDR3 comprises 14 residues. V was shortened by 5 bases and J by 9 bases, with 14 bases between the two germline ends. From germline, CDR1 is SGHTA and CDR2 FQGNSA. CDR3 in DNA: TGTGCCAGCAGCATCAAACCTTCAACTTCACCCCTCCACTTT. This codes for CASSIKPSTSPLHF.

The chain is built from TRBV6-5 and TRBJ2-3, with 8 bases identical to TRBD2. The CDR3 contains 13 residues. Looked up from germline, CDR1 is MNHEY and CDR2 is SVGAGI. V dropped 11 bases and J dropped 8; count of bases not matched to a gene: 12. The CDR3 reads CAARGANMGTQYF. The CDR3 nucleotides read TGTGCCGCGCGGGGGGCGAATATGGGTACGCAGTATTTT.

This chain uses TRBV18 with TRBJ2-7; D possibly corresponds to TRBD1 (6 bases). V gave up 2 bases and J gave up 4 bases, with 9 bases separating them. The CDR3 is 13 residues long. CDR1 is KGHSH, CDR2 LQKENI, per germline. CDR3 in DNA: TGTGCCAGCTCACCATCCGACAGGTACGAGCAGTACTTC. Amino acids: CASSPSDRYEQYF. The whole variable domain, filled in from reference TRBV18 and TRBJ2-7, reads NAGVMQNPRHLVRRRGQEARLRCSPMKGHSHVYWYRQLPEEGLKFMVYLQKENIIDESGMPKERFSAEFPKEGPSILRIQQVVRGDSAAYFCASSPSDRYEQYFGPGTRLTVT.

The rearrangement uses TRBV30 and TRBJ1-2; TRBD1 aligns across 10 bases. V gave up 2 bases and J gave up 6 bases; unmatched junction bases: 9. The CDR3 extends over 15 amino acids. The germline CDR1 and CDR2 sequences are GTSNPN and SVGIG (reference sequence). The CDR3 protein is CAWSPVPGQGNGYTF. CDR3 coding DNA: TGTGCCTGGAGTCCTGTCCCGGGACAGGGGAATGGCTACACCTTC.

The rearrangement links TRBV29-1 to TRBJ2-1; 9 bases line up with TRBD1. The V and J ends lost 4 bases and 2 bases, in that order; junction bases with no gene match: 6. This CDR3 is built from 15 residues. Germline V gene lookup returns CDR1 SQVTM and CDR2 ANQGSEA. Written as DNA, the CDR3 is TGCAGCGTTGTTAAGACAGGGGGGGCCTACAATGAGCAGTTCTTC. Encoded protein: CSVVKTGGAYNEQFF.

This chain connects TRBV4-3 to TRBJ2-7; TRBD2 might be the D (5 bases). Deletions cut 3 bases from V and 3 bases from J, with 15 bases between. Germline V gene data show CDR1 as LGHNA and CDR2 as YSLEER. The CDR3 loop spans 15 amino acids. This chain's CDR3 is CASSQDSEVSYEQYF. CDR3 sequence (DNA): TGCGCCAGCAGCCAGGATAGCGAAGTAAGCTACGAGCAGTACTTC.

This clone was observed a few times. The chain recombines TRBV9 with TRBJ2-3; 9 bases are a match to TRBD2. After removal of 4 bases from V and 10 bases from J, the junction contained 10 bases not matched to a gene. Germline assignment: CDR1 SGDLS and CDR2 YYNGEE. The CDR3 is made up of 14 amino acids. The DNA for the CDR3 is TGTGCCAGCAGCTCGGGACTAGCAACGCCGGCGCAGTATTTT. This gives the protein CASSSGLATPAQYF. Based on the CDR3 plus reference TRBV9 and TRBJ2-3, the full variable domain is DSGVTQTPKHLITATGQRVTLRCSPRSGDLSVYWYQQSLDQGLQFLIQYYNGEERAKGNILERFSAQQFPDLHSELNLSSLELGDSALYFCASSSGLATPAQYFGPGTRLTVL.

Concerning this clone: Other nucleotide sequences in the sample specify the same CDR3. This chain's CDR3 is CASSERDYGYTF. The CDR3 DNA is TGTGCCAGCAGTGAGCGGGACTATGGCTACACCTTC. The chain has TRBV2 and TRBJ1-2; D is unresolved. The germline V gene has CDR1 SNHLY and CDR2 FYNNEI. V was clipped by 3 bases and J by 3 bases, with 5 bases between them. This CDR3 comprises 12 residues.

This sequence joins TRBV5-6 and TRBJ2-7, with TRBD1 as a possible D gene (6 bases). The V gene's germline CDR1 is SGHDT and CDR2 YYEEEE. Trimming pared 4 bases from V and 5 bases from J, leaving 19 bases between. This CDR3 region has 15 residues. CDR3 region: CASSDRYRAFDEQYF. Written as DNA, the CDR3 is TGTGCCAGCAGCGACAGGTACAGGGCATTCGACGAGCAGTACTTC.

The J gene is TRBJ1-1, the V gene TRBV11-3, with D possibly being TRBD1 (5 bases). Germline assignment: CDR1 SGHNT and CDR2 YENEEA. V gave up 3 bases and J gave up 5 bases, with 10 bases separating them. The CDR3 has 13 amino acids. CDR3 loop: CASSFAGGTEAFF. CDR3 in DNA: TGTGCCAGCAGCTTCGCGGGGGGAACTGAAGCTTTCTTT.

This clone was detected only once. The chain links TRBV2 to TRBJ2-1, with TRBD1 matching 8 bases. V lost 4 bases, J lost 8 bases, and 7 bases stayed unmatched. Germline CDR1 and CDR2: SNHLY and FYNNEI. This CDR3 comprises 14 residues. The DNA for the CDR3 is TGTGCCAGCAGTGTCGACAGGGGAAACGATGAGCAGTTCTTC. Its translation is CASSVDRGNDEQFF.

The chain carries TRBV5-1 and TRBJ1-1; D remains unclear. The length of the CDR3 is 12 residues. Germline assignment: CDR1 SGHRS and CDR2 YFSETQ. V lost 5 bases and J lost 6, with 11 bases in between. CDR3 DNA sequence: TGCGCCAGCAGGGATAAGGGTCCTGAAGCTTTCTTT. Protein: CASRDKGPEAFF.

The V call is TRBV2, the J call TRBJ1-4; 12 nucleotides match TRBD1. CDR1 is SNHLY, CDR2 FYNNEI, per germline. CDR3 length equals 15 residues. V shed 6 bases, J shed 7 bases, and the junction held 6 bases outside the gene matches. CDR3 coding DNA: TGTGCCAGCAGGAAAGGGACAGGGGGCTCTGAAAAACTGTTTTTT. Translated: CASRKGTGGSEKLFF.

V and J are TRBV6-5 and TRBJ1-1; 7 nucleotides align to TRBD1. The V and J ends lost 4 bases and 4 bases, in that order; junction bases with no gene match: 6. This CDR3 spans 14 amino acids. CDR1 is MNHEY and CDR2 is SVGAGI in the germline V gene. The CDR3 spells CASSSLGTVTEAFF. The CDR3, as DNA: TGTGCCAGCAGTTCCCTCGGGACAGTCACTGAAGCTTTCTTT.

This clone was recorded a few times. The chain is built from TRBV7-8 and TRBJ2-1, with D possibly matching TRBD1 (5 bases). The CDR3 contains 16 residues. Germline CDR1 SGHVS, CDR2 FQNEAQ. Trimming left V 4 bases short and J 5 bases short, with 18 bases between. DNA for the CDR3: TGTGCCAGCAGCTGGTGGACGCGAAAGGGGAACAATGAGCAGTTCTTC. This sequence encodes CASSWWTRKGNNEQFF.

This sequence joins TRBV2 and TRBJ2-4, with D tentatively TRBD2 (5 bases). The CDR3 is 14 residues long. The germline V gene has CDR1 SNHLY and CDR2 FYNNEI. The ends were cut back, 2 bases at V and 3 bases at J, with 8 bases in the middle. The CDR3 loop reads CASSERGVKNIQYF. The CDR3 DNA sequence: TGTGCCAGCAGTGAACGGGGTGTCAAAAACATTCAGTACTTC.

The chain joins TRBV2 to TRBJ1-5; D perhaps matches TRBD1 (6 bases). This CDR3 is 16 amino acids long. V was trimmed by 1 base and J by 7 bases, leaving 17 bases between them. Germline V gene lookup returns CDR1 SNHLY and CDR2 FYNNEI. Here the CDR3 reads CASSEVLGANSQPQHF. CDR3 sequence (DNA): TGTGCCAGCAGTGAAGTCCTGGGGGCTAATTCACAGCCCCAGCATTTT. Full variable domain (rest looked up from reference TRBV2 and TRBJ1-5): EPEVTQTPSHQVTQMGQEVILRCVPISNHLYFYWYRQILGQKVEFLVSFYNNEISEKSEIFDDQFSVERPDGSNFTLKIRSTKLEDSAMYFCASSEVLGANSQPQHFGDGTRLSIL.

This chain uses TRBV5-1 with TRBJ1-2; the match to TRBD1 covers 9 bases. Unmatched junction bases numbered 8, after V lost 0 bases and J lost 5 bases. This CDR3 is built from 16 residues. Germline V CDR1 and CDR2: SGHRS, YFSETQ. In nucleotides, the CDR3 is TGCGCCAGCAGCTTGGACGGGACAGGGCTAGAATATGGCTACACCTTC. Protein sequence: CASSLDGTGLEYGYTF.

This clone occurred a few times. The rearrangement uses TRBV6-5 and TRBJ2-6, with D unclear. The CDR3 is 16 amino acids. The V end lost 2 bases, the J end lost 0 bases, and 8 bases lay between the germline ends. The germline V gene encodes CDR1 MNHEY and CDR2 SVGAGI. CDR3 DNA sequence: TGTGCCAGCAGTTACGCTGAAAGCTCTGGGGCCAACGTCCTGACTTTC. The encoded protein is CASSYAESSGANVLTF.

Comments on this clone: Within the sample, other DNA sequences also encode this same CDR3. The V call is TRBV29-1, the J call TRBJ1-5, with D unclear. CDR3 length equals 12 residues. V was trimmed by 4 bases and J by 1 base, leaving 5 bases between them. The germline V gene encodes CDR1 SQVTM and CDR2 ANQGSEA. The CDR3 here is CSVGGSNQPQHF. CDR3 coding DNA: TGCAGCGTTGGTGGGAGCAATCAGCCCCAGCATTTT.

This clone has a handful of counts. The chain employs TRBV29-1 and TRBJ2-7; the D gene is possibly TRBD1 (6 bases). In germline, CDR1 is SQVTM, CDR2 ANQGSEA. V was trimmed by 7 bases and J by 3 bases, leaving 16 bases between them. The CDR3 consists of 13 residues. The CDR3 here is CSASQGRLYEQYF. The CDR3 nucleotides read TGCAGCGCTTCACAGGGCCGTCTCTACGAGCAGTACTTC.

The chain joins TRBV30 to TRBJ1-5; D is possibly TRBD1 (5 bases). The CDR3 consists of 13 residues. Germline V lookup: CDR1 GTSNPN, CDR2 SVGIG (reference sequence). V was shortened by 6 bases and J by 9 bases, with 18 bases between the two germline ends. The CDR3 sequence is CACSIMGTGPQHF. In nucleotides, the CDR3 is TGTGCCTGTTCCATCATGGGGACGGGGCCCCAGCATTTT.